This T cell receptor (beta chain) stems from a study of beta chain features in type 1 diabetes. Study-wide results and limits: VDJ junctions sequenced from type 1 diabetes patients showed fewer insertions and more deletions. The naive, central memory and Treg TCRB repertoires showed an apparent similarity that was greater among patients than among healthy donors.

Trimming took off 6 bases at V and 2 bases at J, with 12 bases between the two ends. CDR1 is SQVTM and CDR2 is ANQGSEA in the germline V gene. The CDR3 loop spans 13 amino acids. Expressed TCRB transcripts were sequenced because the isolated RNA had all been reverse transcribed beforehand. Profiling relied on immunoSEQ multiplex PCR, and the TCRdb table lists in-frame clones only, not all of them. The table includes about 260,000 clones, roughly two thirds detected once. A note on this clone: Its antigen is currently unknown.

This clonotype originated in a man aged 25 to 40 in good health. The V gene is TRBV29-1, the J gene TRBJ2-3; D is possibly TRBD2 (5 bases). What was sequenced was naive CD4+ T cells from blood. CDR3 sequence (DNA): TGCAGCGTCTCGGGGTTTCACACAGATACGCAGTATTTT. Amino acids: CSVSGFHTDTQYF.